This is a list of T cell receptor beta chains from one sample in a study of CD8 T cells in ankylosing spondylitis. TCRdb re-derived calls from the 5' RACE reads in MiXCR, one entry per CDR3 protein. The table has about 210,000 distinct CDR3 sequences, approximately 7.3% seen once. Sequences were obtained from blood, either unsorted or a sorted T cell fraction (not recorded which). Receptors originate from a male donor with ankylosing spondylitis. Each CDR3 is given with its conserved first and last residue. D genes are given only for firm matches. Rows give clone size only sometimes, using once, few, many, or a class for an expanded clone.

.	TRBD2	TRBJ2-3	TRBV11-2	CASGMSGTTDTQYF	TGTGCCAGCGGCATGAGCGGGACTACAGATACGCAGTATTTT
many	TRBD1	TRBJ1-2	TRBV7-9	CASSLEGQGLKGYTF	TGTGCCAGCAGCTTAGAGGGACAGGGTTTAAAGGGCTACACCTTC
many	.	TRBJ2-7	TRBV29-1	CSVEDSQGSYEQYF	TGCAGCGTTGAAGATTCTCAGGGCTCCTACGAGCAGTACTTC
many	.	TRBJ1-4	TRBV7-9	CASSSFKEKLFF	TGTGCCAGCAGCTCCTTCAAGGAAAAACTGTTTTTT
many	.	TRBJ2-7	TRBV6-5	CASSYTRTVTYEQYF	TGTGCCAGCAGTTACACCCGGACAGTAACCTACGAGCAGTACTTC
.	TRBD2	TRBJ2-3	TRBV5-5	CASSLALGGEDTQYF	TGTGCCAGCAGCTTGGCCCTCGGGGGGGAAGATACGCAGTATTTT
many	.	TRBJ2-7	TRBV12-3/TRBV12-4	CASSQSRSGAYEQYF	TGTGCCAGCAGCCAGAGCCGGAGCGGAGCCTACGAGCAGTACTTC
.	TRBD1	TRBJ2-7	TRBV28	CASSLATGFGVKREQYF	TGTGCCAGCAGTTTAGCGACAGGGTTCGGTGTTAAGCGCGAGCAGTACTTC
.	.	TRBJ1-1	TRBV29-1	CSVEGREVRLNTEAFF	TGCAGCGTGGAGGGGCGGGAAGTACGCCTGAACACTGAAGCTTTCTTT
many	TRBD2	TRBJ2-3	TRBV7-2	CASSWVAGGAPDTQYF	TGTGCCAGCAGCTGGGTAGCGGGAGGGGCCCCAGATACGCAGTATTTT
many	.	TRBJ2-1	TRBV6-5	CASSYGGGGYNEQFF	TGTGCCAGCAGTTACGGTGGCGGAGGTTACAATGAGCAGTTCTTC
many	.	TRBJ2-1	TRBV7-2	CASSPWGRSYNEQFF	TGTGCCAGCAGCCCATGGGGAAGATCCTACAATGAGCAGTTCTTC
many	TRBD2	TRBJ2-7	TRBV28	CASSWTSGVDEQYF	TGTGCCAGCAGTTGGACTAGCGGGGTCGACGAGCAGTACTTC
.	.	TRBJ1-5	TRBV7-9	CASSIGGSNQPQHF	TGTGCCAGCAGCATTGGGGGGAGCAATCAGCCCCAGCATTTT
once	TRBD2	TRBJ2-1	TRBV6-1	CASGDFREAQGNEQFF	TGTGCCAGCGGTGATTTCCGGGAGGCCCAAGGCAATGAGCAGTTCTTC
many	.	TRBJ2-3	TRBV28	CASSLGGTFTDTQYF	TGTGCCAGCAGTTTAGGAGGCACTTTCACAGATACGCAGTATTTT
many	.	TRBJ1-1	TRBV5-6	CASSTRDTEAFF	TGTGCCAGCAGCACCCGGGACACTGAAGCTTTCTTT
many	.	TRBJ2-4	TRBV28	CASSNPYEEGSPPNIQYF	TGTGCCAGCAGTAACCCCTATGAAGAGGGATCCCCACCCAACATTCAGTACTTC
few	.	TRBJ2-2	TRBV14	CASSQDLFGELFF	TGTGCCAGCAGCCAAGATCTTTTTGGGGAGCTGTTTTTT
few	.	TRBJ1-1	TRBV21-1	CASSKEGGLMNTEAFF	TGTGCCAGCAGCAAAGAAGGGGGACTCATGAACACTGAAGCTTTCTTT
.	.	TRBJ1-1	TRBV6-5	CASSYSAEDGTEAFF	TGTGCCAGCAGTTACTCAGCTGAAGACGGCACTGAAGCTTTCTTT
many	TRBD1	TRBJ1-1	TRBV5-1	CASSPMTGGWDTEAFF	TGCGCCAGCAGCCCAATGACAGGGGGCTGGGACACTGAAGCTTTCTTT
few	.	TRBJ2-7	TRBV27	CASSFLGLFPYEQYF	TGTGCCAGCAGTTTTTTGGGTCTATTTCCCTACGAGCAGTACTTC
many	.	TRBJ1-5	TRBV6-1	CASSVGTPPTAQHF	TGTGCCAGCAGTGTCGGGACGCCCCCCACTGCCCAGCATTTT
.	.	TRBJ2-3	TRBV20-1	CSARHPTGDTDTQYF	TGCAGTGCTAGACATCCGACAGGAGACACAGATACGCAGTATTTT
many	TRBD1	TRBJ2-3	TRBV5-1	CASSAYRGPPDTQYF	TGCGCCAGCAGCGCCTACAGGGGCCCCCCAGATACGCAGTATTTT
many	.	TRBJ2-4	TRBV5-1	CASSLDRTIAKNIQYF	TGCGCCAGCAGCTTGGACCGCACCATAGCCAAAAACATTCAGTACTTC
.	TRBD2	TRBJ2-2	TRBV12-3/TRBV12-4	CASSLGGGSKGGELFF	TGTGCCAGCAGTTTAGGGGGCGGGAGTAAGGGCGGGGAGCTGTTTTTT
few	TRBD1	TRBJ1-2	TRBV29-1	CSVATGGSPNYGYTF	TGCAGCGTCGCGACAGGGGGCTCCCCAAACTATGGCTACACCTTC
few	.	TRBJ2-7	TRBV7-8	CASSLGRQSYEQYF	TGTGCCAGCAGCTTAGGTCGACAGAGCTACGAGCAGTACTTC
many	.	TRBJ2-3	TRBV28	CASRGGRTQYF	TGTGCCAGCAGGGGCGGAAGGACGCAGTATTTT
many	.	TRBJ2-3	TRBV7-9	CASSFPSTDTQYF	TGTGCCAGCAGCTTCCCAAGCACAGATACGCAGTATTTT
.	.	TRBJ1-4	TRBV29-1	CSATPDRGPNEKLFF	TGCAGCGCCACCCCAGACCGGGGCCCTAATGAAAAACTGTTTTTT
many	.	TRBJ1-4	TRBV6-1	CASSPVETTNEKLFF	TGTGCCAGCAGCCCAGTCGAGACAACTAATGAAAAACTGTTTTTT
.	TRBD1	TRBJ2-1	TRBV28	CASSFGTEDQKSYNEQFF	TGTGCCAGCAGTTTCGGGACAGAAGACCAGAAATCCTACAATGAGCAGTTCTTC
many	TRBD2	TRBJ2-1	TRBV11-2	CASSMTSGMIHEQFF	TGTGCCAGCAGCATGACTAGCGGGATGATCCATGAGCAGTTCTTC
many	.	TRBJ1-2	TRBV7-9	CASSLPEGGYGYTF	TGTGCCAGCAGCTTGCCCGAGGGAGGCTATGGCTACACCTTC
many	TRBD1	TRBJ1-6	TRBV6-1	CASIEPGQGLNSPLHF	TGTGCCAGCATCGAGCCGGGACAGGGGTTAAATTCACCCCTCCACTTT
.	.	TRBJ2-1	TRBV3-1	CASSPTVLSYNEQFF	TGTGCCAGCAGCCCGACAGTACTTTCCTACAATGAGCAGTTCTTC
many	.	TRBJ2-3	TRBV11-1	CASIHGADLTDTQYF	TGTGCCAGCATCCACGGGGCAGACTTGACAGATACGCAGTATTTT
many	.	TRBJ1-4	TRBV7-9	CASSLSENEKLFF	TGTGCCAGCAGCTTATCTGAGAATGAAAAACTGTTTTTT
many	.	TRBJ1-1	TRBV28	CASSLEVGAFF	TGTGCCAGCAGTTTAGAGGTGGGAGCTTTCTTT
.	.	TRBJ2-3	TRBV7-6	CASSLWGKDTQYF	TGTGCCAGCAGCTTATGGGGCAAAGATACGCAGTATTTT
.	TRBD2	TRBJ2-7	TRBV5-1	CASSLATSGSSAYEQYF	TGCGCCAGCAGCTTGGCCACTAGCGGGAGCTCGGCCTACGAGCAGTACTTC
many	TRBD1	TRBJ2-7	TRBV27	CASSLGTGAYEQYF	TGTGCCAGCAGTTTAGGGACAGGGGCCTACGAGCAGTACTTC
few	TRBD1	TRBJ2-3	TRBV4-3	CASSLTGVGTQYF	TGCGCCAGCAGCCTCACAGGGGTGGGGACGCAGTATTTT
many	.	TRBJ1-1	TRBV10-3	CAISEPPAEMNTEAFF	TGTGCCATCAGTGAGCCCCCCGCAGAAATGAACACTGAAGCTTTCTTT
many	.	TRBJ1-4	TRBV11-2	CASSLYGEKLFF	TGTGCCAGCAGCTTATACGGTGAAAAACTGTTTTTT
many	.	TRBJ1-4	TRBV4-1	CASSQEGGWGEKLFF	TGCGCCAGCAGCCAAGAAGGAGGATGGGGGGAAAAACTGTTTTTT
.	TRBD1	TRBJ1-4	TRBV6-1	CASSETGVNEKLFF	TGTGCCAGCAGCGAGACAGGGGTTAATGAAAAACTGTTTTTT
many	.	TRBJ2-1	TRBV4-3	CASSPLAPFYNEQFF	TGCGCCAGCAGCCCCTTAGCGCCTTTCTACAATGAGCAGTTCTTC
few	.	TRBJ2-6	TRBV2	CATYGDTTISGANVLTF	TGTGCCACCTACGGGGACACCACGATCTCTGGGGCCAACGTCCTGACTTTC
few	TRBD1	TRBJ2-7	TRBV7-8	CATRNGDSHYEQYF	TGTGCCACCCGGAACGGGGACAGTCACTACGAGCAGTACTTC
.	TRBD1	TRBJ2-7	TRBV7-9	CASSLSPRTGTYEQYF	TGTGCCAGCAGCTTATCGCCCAGGACAGGGACCTACGAGCAGTACTTC